The rows below give T cell receptor beta chains drawn from one sample of a study of OX40 agonist ivuxolimab in advanced cancers. Using immunoSEQ multiplex PCR, the repertoire was profiled, and TCRdb retains in-frame clones only, with some absent. The table has roughly 37,000 clones, 74% seen once. Specimen: CD4+ or CD8+ T cells sorted from blood, collected in a trial of the OX40 agonist ivuxolimab. All receptors come from an adult with an advanced solid tumor such as melanoma, head and neck, liver or kidney cancer. Each CDR3 is given without its conserved first and last residue. Each record gives: D gene, V gene, CDR3 length, J gene, CDR3 protein. A D gene is named only where the DNA matches it firmly.

NA	TRBV5-4	11	TRBJ2-5	ASRLNGGETQY
NA	TRBV2	11	TRBJ2-2	ASTPSNTGELF
NA	TRBV6-1	9	TRBJ1-2	ASKTADGYT
NA	TRBV7-8	16	TRBJ2-1	ASSLARSWGPMNDEQF
NA	TRBV5-1	12	TRBJ2-3	ASSLEGQGDTQY
NA	TRBV30	10	TRBJ1-3	AWSASGNTIY
NA	TRBV18	14	TRBJ2-3	ASSPQAGAITDTQY
NA	TRBV7-8	11	TRBJ1-1	ASSLATNTEAF
TRBD2	TRBV11-1	13	TRBJ2-7	ASSATSGGNDEQY
NA	TRBV6-1	11	TRBJ1-1	ASRWTLNTEAF
TRBD2	TRBV11-2	15	TRBJ2-1	ASSLWVGGGAFNEQF
NA	TRBV4-1	13	TRBJ1-5	ASSQDGSGNQPQH
TRBD1	TRBV15	15	TRBJ1-5	ATSRDLQGARGQPQH
NA	TRBV30	10	TRBJ2-1	AWTLSGDEQF
NA	TRBV2	9	TRBJ1-3	ASSNINTIY
TRBD2	TRBV9	14	TRBJ2-3	ASSVQAGGGADTQY
TRBD2	TRBV13	15	TRBJ2-3	ASSSRRSGGAPDTQY
NA	TRBV13	10	TRBJ1-2	AIPGADGYYT
NA	TRBV2	10	TRBJ1-5	ASTPGDQPQH
TRBD1	TRBV7-9	12	TRBJ1-1	ASSAGTANTEAF
NA	TRBV28	13	TRBJ1-5	ASSLTTGPFQPQH
TRBD1	TRBV19	12	TRBJ1-3	ASSGGLSGNTIY
NA	TRBV5-1	12	TRBJ1-2	ASGQGDDGYGYT
NA	TRBV6-6	9	TRBJ1-3	ASSYRNTIY
NA	TRBV21-1	6	TRBJ2-5	ASSNLH
NA	TRBV6-5	14	TRBJ2-3	ASSYSIPWGTDTQY
TRBD1	TRBV6-1	11	TRBJ1-4	ATMTGVDEKLF
NA	TRBV19	12	TRBJ1-5	ASSISLPNQPQH
NA	TRBV18	11	TRBJ1-1	ASSAGQNTEAF
NA	TRBV7-9	14	TRBJ2-6	ASSLGQTSGANVLT
NA	TRBV7-9	11	TRBJ2-4	ASSLRSLNIQY
NA	TRBV5-6	11	TRBJ1-2	ASSRRGWNGYT
NA	TRBV4-1	15	TRBJ1-1	ASSQDTRVRVNTEAF
NA	TRBV2	11	TRBJ2-2	ASSVRNTGELF
NA	TRBV2	10	TRBJ2-7	ASRRTGFEQY
TRBD2	TRBV9	15	TRBJ2-3	ASSPGSSGGSVDTQY
TRBD2	TRBV4-2	17	TRBJ2-2	ASSHLGGSGGTNTGELF
TRBD2	TRBV29-1	11	TRBJ2-7	SVRLAGDHEQY
NA	TRBV6-5	11	TRBJ2-6	ASSYFGANVLT
TRBD2	TRBV30	13	TRBJ2-3	AWSVSLAGTDTQY
TRBD1	TRBV5-5	14	TRBJ1-4	ASSSLPDRGLEKLF
NA	TRBV7-2	15	TRBJ2-5	ASSLGVVQGLRETQY
TRBD1	TRBV5-1	12	TRBJ1-1	ASSPNRGNTEAF
TRBD1	TRBV5-1	14	TRBJ1-4	ASRPPTGQLNEKLF
NA	TRBV4-1	12	TRBJ2-5	ASSQGGTRETQY
TRBD1	TRBV19	15	TRBJ1-5	ASTGTGRGYSNQPQH
TRBD1	TRBV19	14	TRBJ1-5	ASSPRDRGHNQPQH
NA	TRBV5-1	12	TRBJ1-1	ASSLVGAISEAF
NA	TRBV7-2	11	TRBJ1-1	ASSFLRGWEAF
TRBD2	TRBV6-1	14	TRBJ2-5	ASSEGLAGLQETQY
NA	TRBV6-6	13	TRBJ1-3	ASRISDFAGNTIY
TRBD1	TRBV6-5	12	TRBJ1-2	ASSYQGANYGYT
NA	TRBV21-1	13	TRBJ1-5	ASSKLTGANQPQH